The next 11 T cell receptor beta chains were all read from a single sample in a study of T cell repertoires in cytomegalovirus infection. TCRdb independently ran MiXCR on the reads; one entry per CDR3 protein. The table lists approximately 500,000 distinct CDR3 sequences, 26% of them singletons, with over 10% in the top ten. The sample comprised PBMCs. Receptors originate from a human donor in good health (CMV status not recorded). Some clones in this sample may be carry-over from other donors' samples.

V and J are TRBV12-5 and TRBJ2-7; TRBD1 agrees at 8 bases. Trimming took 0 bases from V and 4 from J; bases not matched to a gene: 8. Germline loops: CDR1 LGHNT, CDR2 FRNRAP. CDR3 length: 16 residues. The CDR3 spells CASGLVVTGGFYEQYV. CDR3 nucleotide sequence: TGTGCTAGTGGTTTGGTGGTCACAGGGGGATTTTACGAGCAGTACGTC.

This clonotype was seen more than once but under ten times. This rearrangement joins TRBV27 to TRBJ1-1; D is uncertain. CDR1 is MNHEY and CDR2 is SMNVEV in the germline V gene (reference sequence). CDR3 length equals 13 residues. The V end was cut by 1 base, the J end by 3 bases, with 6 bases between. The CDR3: CASSLFPYTEAFF. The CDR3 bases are TGTGCCAGCAGTTTATTTCCGTACACTGAAGCTTTCTTT.

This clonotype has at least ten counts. In DNA form, the CDR3 reads TGTGCCAGCAGCTCCAGGGGATTGAACACTGAAGCTTTCTTT. Amino acids: CASSSRGLNTEAFF. The V and J genes are TRBV7-6 and TRBJ1-1; tentatively, D is TRBD1 (6 bases). Trimming took off 4 bases at V and 0 bases at J, with 9 bases between the two ends. The germline V gene encodes CDR1 SGHVS and CDR2 FNYEAQ. There are 14 residues in the CDR3.

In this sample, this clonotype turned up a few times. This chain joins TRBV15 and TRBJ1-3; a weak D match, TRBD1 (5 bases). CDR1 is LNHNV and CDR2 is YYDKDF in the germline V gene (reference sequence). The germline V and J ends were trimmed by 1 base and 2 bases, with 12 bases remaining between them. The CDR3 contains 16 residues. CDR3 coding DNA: TGTGCCACCAGCAGAGTTCGGGGGAGCCCTGGAAACACCATATATTTT. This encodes CATSRVRGSPGNTIYF.

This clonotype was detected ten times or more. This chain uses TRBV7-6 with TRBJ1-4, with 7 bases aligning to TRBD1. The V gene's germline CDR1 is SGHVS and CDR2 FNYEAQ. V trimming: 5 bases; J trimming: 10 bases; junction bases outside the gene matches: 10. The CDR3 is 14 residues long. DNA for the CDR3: TGTGCCAGCAGCCCCACGGGAGGGACAGTAAAACTGTTTTTT. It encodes CASSPTGGTVKLFF. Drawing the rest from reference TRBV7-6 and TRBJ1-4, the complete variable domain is GAGVSQSPRYKVTKRGQDVALRCDPISGHVSLYWYRQALGQGPEFLTYFNYEAQQDKSGLPNDRFSAERPEGSISTLTIQRTEQRDSAMYRCASSPTGGTVKLFFGSGTQLSVL.

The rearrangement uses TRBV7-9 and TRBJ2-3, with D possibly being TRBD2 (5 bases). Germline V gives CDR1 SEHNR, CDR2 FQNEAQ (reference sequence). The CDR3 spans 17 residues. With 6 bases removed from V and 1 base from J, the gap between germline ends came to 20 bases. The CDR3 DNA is TGTGCCAGCAGAAACCCTAACCCCGGGGTGCGCACAGATACGCAGTATTTT. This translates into CASRNPNPGVRTDTQYF.

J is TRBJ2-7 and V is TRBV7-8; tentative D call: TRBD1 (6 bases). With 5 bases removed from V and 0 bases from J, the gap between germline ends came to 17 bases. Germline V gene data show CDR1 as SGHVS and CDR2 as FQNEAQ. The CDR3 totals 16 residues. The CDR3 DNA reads TGTGCCAGCAGCGAACACCAGGGGCGGAGCTCCTACGAGCAGTACTTC. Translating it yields CASSEHQGRSSYEQYF.

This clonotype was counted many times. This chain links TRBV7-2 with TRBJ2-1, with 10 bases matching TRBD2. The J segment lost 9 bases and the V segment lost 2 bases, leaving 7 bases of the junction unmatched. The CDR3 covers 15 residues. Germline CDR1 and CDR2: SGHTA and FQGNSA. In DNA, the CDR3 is TGTGCCAGCAGCTTACTAGCGGGAGTAGTGAGTGAGCAGTTCTTC. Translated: CASSLLAGVVSEQFF.

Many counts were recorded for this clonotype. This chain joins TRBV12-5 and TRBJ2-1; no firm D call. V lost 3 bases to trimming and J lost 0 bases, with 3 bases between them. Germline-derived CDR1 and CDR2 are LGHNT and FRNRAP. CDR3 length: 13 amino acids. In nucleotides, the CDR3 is TGTGCTAGTGGTTTAACCTCCTACAATGAGCAGTTCTTC. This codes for CASGLTSYNEQFF.

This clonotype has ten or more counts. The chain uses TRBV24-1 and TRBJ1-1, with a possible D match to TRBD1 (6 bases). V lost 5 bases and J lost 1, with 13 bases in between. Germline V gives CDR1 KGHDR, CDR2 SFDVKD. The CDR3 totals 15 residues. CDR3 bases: TGTGCCACCAGTGGGGGGTCGACAGGGAACACTGAAGCTTTCTTT. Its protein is CATSGGSTGNTEAFF.

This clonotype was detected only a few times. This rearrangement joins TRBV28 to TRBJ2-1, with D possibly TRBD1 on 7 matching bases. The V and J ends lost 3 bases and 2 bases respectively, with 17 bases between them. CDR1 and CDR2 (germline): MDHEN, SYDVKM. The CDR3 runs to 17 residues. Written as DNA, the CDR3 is TGTGCCAGCAGTTTCTACCAGACAGGGAGGACCTACAATGAGCAGTTCTTC. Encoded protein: CASSFYQTGRTYNEQFF.